This TCR beta chain stems from a study of blood T cell repertoires in COVID-19. Study-wide context: Material from acute and convalescent COVID-19 was sourced from the United States, Italy and Spain.

The repertoire was sequenced with immunoSEQ multiplex PCR; TCRdb's copy has only in-frame clones and lacks some. The sample contains 190,000 or so clones, approximately 87% of which appear only once. Per germline, CDR1 LGHDT and CDR2 YNNKEL (reference sequence). The CDR3 loop spans 14 amino acids. Trimming shortened V by 0 bases and J by 7 bases, and 12 bases separated the two germline ends. The sample holds one count of this clone. Material: peripheral blood. The receptor was derived from a woman in her 70s with acute or convalescent COVID-19. The chain uses TRBV3-1 (or the pseudogene TRBV3-2) and TRBJ2-5, with D possibly being TRBD2 (6 bases). The CDR3 spells CASSQEGEVWTQYF. The CDR3 DNA follows: TGTGCCAGCAGCCAAGAGGGGGAGGTTTGGACCCAGTACTTC.